Presented here are 21 T cell receptor beta chains from one specimen sequenced in a study of blood T cell repertoires in COVID-19. Sequenced by immunoSEQ multiplex PCR; TCRdb stores in-frame clones only, minus some. Among roughly 120,000 clones listed, approximately 90% were seen once. The sample consisted of peripheral blood. Receptors originate from a human donor with active COVID-19. The donor label of this sample is uncertain.

This clone was observed once. The chain links TRBV19 to TRBJ1-2; 7 positions match TRBD1. The CDR3 length is 15 residues. V shed 4 bases, J shed 0 bases, and the junction held 5 bases outside the gene matches. Germline CDR1 reads LNHDA; CDR2 reads SQIVND (reference sequence). CDR3 sequence reads: CASSTADRANYGYTF. The CDR3 nucleotides read TGTGCCAGTAGTACCGCAGACAGGGCTAACTATGGCTACACCTTC.

The chain is built from TRBV10-2 and TRBJ2-3; D ambiguous. Trimming cost V 4 bases and J 6 bases, with 17 bases left between them. The CDR3 spans 15 residues. The V gene's germline CDR1 is WSHSY and CDR2 SAAADI. For the CDR3, the DNA is TGCGCCAGCAGTGTTCAACAGAATATCCCCGATACGCAGTATTTT. Translating gives CASSVQQNIPDTQYF.

The CDR3 nucleotides are TGTGCCAGCAGTTACTCGATTTCAGGTGCCTCCTACGAGCAGTACTTC. It is translated as CASSYSISGASYEQYF. This chain uses TRBV6-5 with TRBJ2-7, with D unresolved. With 0 bases removed from V and 0 bases from J, the gap between germline ends came to 12 bases. Per the germline V gene, CDR1 is MNHEY and CDR2 is SVGAGI. The CDR3 has 16 amino acids.

The chain employs TRBV18 and TRBJ2-2; no reliable D call. CDR3 length: 16 residues. The V end lost 0 bases, the J end lost 1 base, and 9 bases lay between the germline ends. Germline lookup yields CDR1 KGHSH and CDR2 LQKENI. CDR3 in amino acids: CASSPPGSRNTGELFF. CDR3 DNA sequence: TGTGCCAGCTCACCACCCGGGTCCAGGAACACCGGGGAGCTGTTTTTT.

The chain couples TRBV28 to TRBJ2-7, with 7 bases fitting TRBD1. Germline values: CDR1 MDHEN, CDR2 SYDVKM. This CDR3 region has 16 residues. The junction had 18 bases not matched to a gene; V was cut back by 6 bases and J by 7 bases. The CDR3 DNA is TGTGCCAGCAGCTTCTTAGGGACAGCGAGTTCTAGGGAGCAGTACTTC. This sequence encodes CASSFLGTASSREQYF.

The DNA of the CDR3 is TGTGCCAGCAGCTTAGACCAATACAATGAGCAGTTCTTC. The encoded protein is CASSLDQYNEQFF. The V gene is TRBV11-3, the J gene TRBJ2-1; D gene ambiguous. V was trimmed by 0 bases and J by 4 bases, leaving 4 bases between them. The CDR3 consists of 13 residues. Germline CDR1 is SGHNT and CDR2 is YENEEA. Variable domain in full (rest from reference TRBV11-3 and TRBJ2-1): EAGVVQSPRYKIIEKKQPVAFWCNPISGHNTLYWYLQNLGQGPELLIRYENEEAVDDSQLPKDRFSAERLKGVDSTLKIQPAELGDSAVYLCASSLDQYNEQFFGPGTRLTVL.

The chain is built from TRBV10-3 and TRBJ1-1, with D unclear. Germline assignment: CDR1 ENHRY and CDR2 SYGVKD. Trimming removed 1 base from V and 0 bases from J, with 3 bases in between. The CDR3 consists of 13 residues. CDR3 sequence reads: CAISELMNTEAFF. Here the CDR3 DNA reads TGTGCCATCAGTGAGTTAATGAACACTGAAGCTTTCTTT.

This clone was seen a single time. The chain carries TRBV28 and TRBJ2-1; TRBD2 is a possible D gene (6 bases). The germline V and J ends were trimmed by 6 bases and 8 bases, with 17 bases remaining between them. The CDR3 is 14 residues long. CDR1 is MDHEN and CDR2 is SYDVKM in the germline V gene. The CDR3, as DNA: TGTGCCAGCAGCTTTTGGGGACTTGGCTATGAGCAGTTCTTC. As protein: CASSFWGLGYEQFF.

The V gene is TRBV7-2, the J gene TRBJ2-3, with D possibly matching TRBD1 (6 bases). Trimming cost V 7 bases and J 0 bases, with 11 bases left between them. Germline V lookup: CDR1 SGHTA, CDR2 FQGNSA. CDR3 length: 14 residues. The CDR3 region is CASTLDSSTDTQYF. In DNA form, the CDR3 reads TGTGCCAGCACCCTGGACAGCAGCACAGATACGCAGTATTTT.

The chain carries TRBV7-9 and TRBJ2-3, with 7 bases that match TRBD2. CDR3 length equals 14 residues. CDR1 SEHNR and CDR2 FQNEAQ come from the germline V gene (reference sequence). The V segment lost 5 bases and the J segment 7 bases; nucleotides outside the gene matches: 9. The CDR3: CASSDPGEGNTQYF. Here the CDR3 DNA reads TGTGCCAGCAGCGACCCGGGGGAGGGGAATACGCAGTATTTT.

V is TRBV7-2 and J is TRBJ2-3; 7 nucleotides align to TRBD1. CDR1 SGHTA and CDR2 FQGNSA come from the germline V gene. The junction had 8 bases not matched to a gene; V was cut back by 5 bases and J by 3 bases. There are 15 residues in the CDR3. The CDR3 spells CASSPDRARTDTQYF. In DNA, the CDR3 is TGTGCCAGCAGCCCTGACAGGGCAAGGACAGATACGCAGTATTTT.

The J gene is TRBJ1-2, the V gene TRBV5-8, with D possibly TRBD1 on 5 matching bases. There are 14 residues in the CDR3. In germline, CDR1 is SGHTS, CDR2 YDEGEE. V was clipped by 4 bases and J by 8 bases, with 18 bases between them. In DNA, the CDR3 is TGTGCCAGCAGCGAGGGGACTGCAGGTTTGGGCTACACCTTC. Translation gives CASSEGTAGLGYTF. Combining the CDR3 with reference TRBV5-8 and TRBJ1-2 gives the whole variable domain EAGVTQSPTHLIKTRGQQATLRCSPISGHTSVYWYQQALGLGLQFLLWYDEGEERNRGNFPPRFSGRQFPNYSSELNVNALELEDSALYLCASSEGTAGLGYTFGSGTRLTVV.

V usage is TRBV6-5 and J usage is TRBJ1-2, with a possible D match to TRBD1 (5 bases). CDR3 size: 13 residues. V was cut by 8 bases and J by 2 bases, with 12 bases left in between. Germline CDR1 reads MNHEY; CDR2 reads SVGAGI. The DNA of the CDR3 is TGTGCCAGCGGAACCGACAGAAACTATGGCTACACCTTC. The encoded protein is CASGTDRNYGYTF.

This chain joins TRBV11-2 and TRBJ1-1; no definite D call. Germline assignment: CDR1 SGHAT and CDR2 FQNNGV. The V and J ends lost 0 bases and 10 bases respectively, with 15 bases between them. The CDR3 runs 14 residues. The CDR3 loop is CASSLDLGASGAFF. CDR3 DNA: TGTGCCAGCAGCTTAGATTTAGGTGCGTCGGGAGCTTTCTTT.

This chain links TRBV4-3 with TRBJ2-1; D is possibly TRBD2 (5 bases). With 3 bases removed from V and 10 bases from J, the gap between germline ends came to 16 bases. Germline assignment: CDR1 LGHNA and CDR2 YSLEER. This CDR3 spans 14 amino acids. The CDR3 loop reads CASSQAGSSSEQFF. CDR3 coding DNA: TGCGCCAGCAGCCAGGCGGGTAGCAGCAGCGAGCAGTTCTTC.

Concerning this clone itself: Other DNA sequences within the sample encode an identical CDR3. The J gene is TRBJ1-5, the V gene TRBV28; the D gene is possibly TRBD1 (5 bases). With 3 bases removed from V and 0 bases from J, the gap between germline ends came to 9 bases. Germline V gives CDR1 MDHEN, CDR2 SYDVKM. CDR3 length equals 15 residues. The CDR3 loop reads CASSLGGYSNQPQHF. For the CDR3, the DNA is TGTGCCAGCAGTTTGGGGGGATATAGCAATCAGCCCCAGCATTTT.

This chain links TRBV5-4 with TRBJ2-6, with a possible D match to TRBD1 (5 bases). CDR1 and CDR2 from the germline V gene are SGHNT and YYREEE (reference sequence). The CDR3 consists of 18 residues. V was clipped by 0 bases and J by 0 bases, with 13 bases between them. The CDR3 DNA reads as TGTGCCAGCAGCTTGGACAGGCAATTCATCTCTGGGGCCAACGTCCTGACTTTC. It encodes CASSLDRQFISGANVLTF.

In this sample, this clone turned up once. Additional DNA sequences in this sample encode the identical CDR3. This sequence joins TRBV5-1 and TRBJ2-7, with D unclear. This CDR3 comprises 13 residues. V was trimmed by 4 bases and J by 2 bases, leaving 10 bases between them. Germline V gene data show CDR1 as SGHRS and CDR2 as YFSETQ. The DNA for the CDR3 is TGCGCCAGCAGCCGTGACACGGCCTACGAGCAGTACTTC. Residues: CASSRDTAYEQYF.

The rearrangement links TRBV6-5 to TRBJ2-7; 8 positions match TRBD2. This CDR3 spans 15 amino acids. Germline CDR1 reads MNHEY; CDR2 reads SVGAGI. Unmatched junction bases numbered 4, after V lost 2 bases and J lost 1 base. The CDR3 protein is CASSYRVAGSYEQYF. In nucleotides, the CDR3 is TGTGCCAGCAGTTACCGGGTAGCGGGGTCCTACGAGCAGTACTTC.

This chain links TRBV25-1 with TRBJ1-2; D is unresolved. Germline V lookup: CDR1 MGHDK, CDR2 SYGVNS. V lost 5 bases to trimming and J lost 6 bases, with 4 bases between them. The CDR3 spans 10 residues. CDR3 coding DNA: TGTGCCAGCAGTCATGATGGCTACACCTTC. This translates into CASSHDGYTF.

V and J are TRBV5-6 and TRBJ1-5, with D perhaps TRBD1 (6 bases). The CDR3 runs 14 residues. Germline V gene sequence: CDR1 SGHDT, CDR2 YYEEEE. V was cut by 4 bases and J by 6 bases, with 14 bases left in between. In nucleotides, the CDR3 is TGTGCCAGCAGCCCCGGGGGGGCTGGTCAGCCCCAGCATTTT. This sequence encodes CASSPGGAGQPQHF.